Listed here are 18 T cell receptor beta chains from one sample, sequenced in a study of blood T cell repertoires in COVID-19. The assay was immunoSEQ multiplex PCR, and TCRdb's table has in-frame clones only and misses some. The table lists over 10,000 clones, roughly 87% of them singletons. Material for sequencing was peripheral blood. The receptors derive from an elderly man with acute or convalescent COVID-19.

This clone was counted only a few times. This sequence joins TRBV29-1 and TRBJ2-2; 8 bases align to TRBD2. This CDR3 region has 14 residues. J lost 7 bases, V lost 4 bases, and 8 bases had no gene match. Germline loops: CDR1 SQVTM, CDR2 ANQGSEA. The CDR3 coding sequence is TGCAGCGTTGGTAAGGGACTAGAGGTCGGGGAGCTGTTTTTT. Its protein is CSVGKGLEVGELFF.

In its sample, this clone was seen once. This chain connects TRBV7-9 to TRBJ1-1, with 9 bases lining up with TRBD1. Trimming at V came to 10 bases and at J to 10 bases, leaving 13 bases not matched to a gene. The CDR3 runs to 13 residues. Per germline, CDR1 SEHNR and CDR2 FQNEAQ (reference sequence). The CDR3 sequence: CAIGGQGSFGAFF. CDR3 in DNA: TGTGCCATCGGCGGACAGGGGTCTTTTGGAGCTTTCTTT.

A few counts support this clone. CDR3 region: CASSLTGLAGGPDTQYF. The CDR3 coding sequence is TGTGCCAGCAGCTTAACAGGACTAGCGGGGGGTCCAGATACGCAGTATTTT. The chain combines TRBV7-3 with TRBJ2-3, with TRBD2 matching 14 bases. V trimming: 0 bases; J trimming: 4 bases; junction bases outside the gene matches: 3. This CDR3 has 17 residues. Germline V gene lookup returns CDR1 SGHTA and CDR2 FQGTGA.

V gene TRBV28 combines with J gene TRBJ1-2; D remains ambiguous. Germline loops: CDR1 MDHEN, CDR2 SYDVKM. The CDR3 consists of 15 residues. V lost 1 base, J lost 8 bases, and 17 bases lay in between. This chain's CDR3 is CASSLFTRPSRGYTF. Here the CDR3 DNA reads TGTGCCAGCAGTTTATTTACCAGGCCATCTCGGGGCTACACCTTC.

The rearrangement joins TRBV5-1 to TRBJ2-3; D is unresolved. The V end lost 0 bases, the J end lost 0 bases, and 8 bases lay between the germline ends. CDR1 SGHRS and CDR2 YFSETQ come from the germline V gene. The CDR3 runs to 15 residues. The CDR3: CASSLDGSSTDTQYF. CDR3 DNA: TGCGCCAGCAGCTTGGACGGTAGCAGCACAGATACGCAGTATTTT.

V gene TRBV3-1 (or the pseudogene TRBV3-2) combines with J gene TRBJ2-2; D call uncertain. CDR3 length: 14 residues. Trimming took off 1 base at V and 5 bases at J, with 8 bases between the two ends. CDR1 LGHDT and CDR2 YNNKEL come from the germline V gene (reference sequence). DNA of the CDR3: TGTGCCAGCAGCCAAGCCCCTTCGACCGGGGAGCTGTTTTTT. This sequence encodes CASSQAPSTGELFF.

The chain has TRBV6-1 and TRBJ2-3; 11 nucleotides match TRBD2. Germline CDR1 reads MNHNS; CDR2 reads SASEGT. V shed 2 bases, J shed 4 bases, and the junction held 2 bases outside the gene matches. The CDR3 consists of 15 residues. The CDR3 loop reads CASSELAGGPDTQYF. The CDR3 DNA reads as TGTGCCAGCAGTGAACTAGCGGGGGGACCAGATACGCAGTATTTT.

The gene calls are TRBV11-1 and TRBJ2-5; D possibly corresponds to TRBD2 (5 bases). V gave up 3 bases and J gave up 4 bases, with 12 bases separating them. CDR1 SGHAT and CDR2 FQDESV come from the germline V gene (reference sequence). The CDR3 loop spans 14 amino acids. The CDR3 region is CASSFSRGRETQYF. The CDR3 region has the DNA TGTGCCAGCAGCTTTTCCAGAGGGAGAGAGACCCAGTACTTC.

This chain links TRBV6-5 with TRBJ2-3; possible D gene TRBD2, 7 bases. V lost 3 bases to trimming and J lost 5 bases, with 12 bases between them. The CDR3 is 14 residues long. Germline-derived CDR1 and CDR2 are MNHEY and SVGAGI. DNA of the CDR3: TGTGCCAGCAGTTATGGGGGGGCTGGAGATACGCAGTATTTT. This sequence encodes CASSYGGAGDTQYF.

This clone is a singleton in its sample. The chain is built from TRBV9 and TRBJ2-3, with TRBD2 as a possible D gene (6 bases). The CDR3 contains 16 residues. CDR1 is SGDLS and CDR2 is YYNGEE in the germline V gene. V lost 0 bases to trimming and J lost 2 bases, with 13 bases between them. The CDR3 region is CASSVGLAWATDTQYF. The CDR3 DNA is TGTGCCAGCAGCGTAGGTCTAGCGTGGGCCACAGATACGCAGTATTTT.

The chain links TRBV15 to TRBJ1-4; D gene ambiguous. This CDR3 is built from 16 residues. Looked up from germline, CDR1 is LNHNV and CDR2 is YYDKDF (reference sequence). V gave up 0 bases and J gave up 8 bases, with 16 bases separating them. Here the CDR3 reads CATSRDMRGTEEKLFF. Written as DNA, the CDR3 is TGTGCCACCAGCAGAGATATGCGGGGTACAGAGGAAAAACTGTTTTTT.

This clone was counted once. The CDR3 nucleotides read TGTGCCAGCAGCGTCTCCGGGACAGGGGGCAATGAGCAGTTCTTC. Protein: CASSVSGTGGNEQFF. The genes are TRBV9 and TRBJ2-1, with TRBD1 matching 11 bases. The J segment lost 6 bases and the V segment lost 2 bases, leaving 4 bases of the junction unmatched. Germline loops: CDR1 SGDLS, CDR2 YYNGEE. The CDR3 runs to 15 residues.

This clone was counted a few times. The J gene is TRBJ2-3, the V gene TRBV5-1; TRBD2 matches at 8 bases. The CDR3 length is 14 residues. CDR1 and CDR2 (germline): SGHRS, YFSETQ. V lost 2 bases, J lost 4 bases, and 3 bases stayed unmatched. CDR3 nucleotide sequence: TGCGCCAGCAGCTTAGCGGGGGCCCCAGATACGCAGTATTTT. This translates into CASSLAGAPDTQYF.

The gene calls are TRBV7-2 and TRBJ2-3; TRBD2 agrees at 12 bases. CDR1 SGHTA and CDR2 FQGNSA come from the germline V gene. With 4 bases clipped from V and 10 bases from J, the junction kept 15 bases outside the gene matches. The CDR3 spans 17 residues. The DNA of the CDR3 is TGTGCCAGCAGCTCGGACACTCTAGCGGGGGGGCATCCCGCGCAGTATTTT. Protein product: CASSSDTLAGGHPAQYF.

The chain is built from TRBV28 and TRBJ2-7; weak D call: TRBD1 (6 bases). This CDR3 contains 13 residues. CDR1 and CDR2 from the germline V gene are MDHEN and SYDVKM. Trimming cost V 6 bases and J 2 bases, with 11 bases left between them. The CDR3 here is CASRSGVPYEQYF. CDR3 nucleotide sequence: TGTGCCAGCAGGTCAGGGGTTCCCTACGAGCAGTACTTC. Complete variable domain (other parts from reference TRBV28 and TRBJ2-7): DVKVTQSSRYLVKRTGEKVFLECVQDMDHENMFWYRQDPGLGLRLIYFSYDVKMKEKGDIPEGYSVSREKKERFSLILESASTNQTSMYLCASRSGVPYEQYFGPGTRLTVT.

The chain couples TRBV5-5 to TRBJ1-5, with 9 positions matching TRBD1. J was trimmed by 7 bases and V by 4 bases; bases with no gene match: 9. The V gene's germline CDR1 is SGHKS and CDR2 YYEKEE (reference sequence). The CDR3 loop spans 15 amino acids. CDR3 in amino acids: CASSSIQGAGQPQHF. DNA of the CDR3: TGTGCCAGCAGCAGTATACAGGGGGCAGGACAGCCCCAGCATTTT.

This rearrangement joins TRBV6-5 to TRBJ2-7; a possible D gene is TRBD2 (6 bases). V was pared by 11 bases and J by 7 bases, with 24 bases between. Germline loops: CDR1 MNHEY, CDR2 SVGAGI. This CDR3 region has 14 residues. CDR3 protein: CAGMGTGGTGEQYF. In DNA, the CDR3 is TGTGCCGGAATGGGCACAGGCGGGACGGGGGAGCAGTACTTC.

The genes are TRBV13 and TRBJ1-1; D ambiguous. Germline CDR1 reads PRHDT; CDR2 reads FYEKMQ (reference sequence). CDR3 size: 15 residues. V lost 0 bases to trimming and J lost 2 bases, with 10 bases between them. The CDR3 nucleotides read TGTGCCAGCAGCTTAGGTCGGAGGGCCAACACTGAAGCTTTCTTT. The encoded protein is CASSLGRRANTEAFF.